This TCR beta chain was identified in a study of blood T cell repertoires in COVID-19. The V segment lost 7 bases and the J segment 0 bases; nucleotides outside the gene matches: 8. CDR1 is LNHDA, CDR2 SQIVND, per germline (reference sequence). The CDR3 runs to 15 residues. Sequenced by immunoSEQ multiplex PCR; TCRdb stores in-frame clones only, minus some. The sample gives 380,000 or so clones, about 89% of which show up once; under 1.5% is in the top ten. This clone came up once. The chain couples TRBV19 to TRBJ2-7; 8 bases map to TRBD2. The receptor was isolated from a man aged 25 to 40 who had recovered from COVID-19. Sequenced: PBMCs or T cells enriched from blood (not recorded which). The CDR3 region is CASTEAGATSYEQYF. In DNA, the CDR3 is TGTGCCAGTACCGAAGCGGGGGCGACCTCCTACGAGCAGTACTTC.